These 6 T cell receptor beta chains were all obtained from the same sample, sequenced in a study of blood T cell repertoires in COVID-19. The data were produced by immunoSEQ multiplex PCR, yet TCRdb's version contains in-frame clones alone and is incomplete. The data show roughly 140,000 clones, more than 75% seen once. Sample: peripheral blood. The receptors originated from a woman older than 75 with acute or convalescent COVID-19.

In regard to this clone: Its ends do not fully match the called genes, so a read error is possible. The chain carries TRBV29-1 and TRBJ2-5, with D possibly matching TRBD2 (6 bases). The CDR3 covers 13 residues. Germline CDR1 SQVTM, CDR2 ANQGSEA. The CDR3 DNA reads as TGCAGCATTGATGGCGGCGGGACCCAGACCCAGTACTTC. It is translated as CSIDGGGTQTQYF.

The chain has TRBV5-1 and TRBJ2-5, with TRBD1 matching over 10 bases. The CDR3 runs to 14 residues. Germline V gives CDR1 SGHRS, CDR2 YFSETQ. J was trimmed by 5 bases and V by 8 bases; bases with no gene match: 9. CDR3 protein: CASGGQGPWETQYF. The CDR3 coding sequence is TGCGCCAGTGGGGGACAGGGGCCTTGGGAGACCCAGTACTTC.

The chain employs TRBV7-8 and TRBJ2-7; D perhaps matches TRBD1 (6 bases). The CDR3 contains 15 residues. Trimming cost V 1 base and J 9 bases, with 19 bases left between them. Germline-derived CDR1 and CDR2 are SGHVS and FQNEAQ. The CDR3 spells CASSLGTVGLSGQYF. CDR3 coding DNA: TGTGCCAGCAGCTTAGGGACAGTGGGCCTATCGGGGCAGTACTTC.

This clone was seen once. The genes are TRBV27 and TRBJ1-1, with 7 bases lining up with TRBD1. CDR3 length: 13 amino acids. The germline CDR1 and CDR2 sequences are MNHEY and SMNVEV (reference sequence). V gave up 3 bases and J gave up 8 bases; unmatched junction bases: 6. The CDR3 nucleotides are TGTGCCAGCAGTTTTTGGGACAGAGGAGAAGCTTTCTTT. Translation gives CASSFWDRGEAFF.

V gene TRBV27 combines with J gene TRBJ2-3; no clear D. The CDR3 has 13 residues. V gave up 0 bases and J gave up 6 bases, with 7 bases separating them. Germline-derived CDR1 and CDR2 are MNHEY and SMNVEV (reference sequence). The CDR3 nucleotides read TGTGCCAGCAGTTTATCTCGGCGGGATACGCAGTATTTT. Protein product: CASSLSRRDTQYF.

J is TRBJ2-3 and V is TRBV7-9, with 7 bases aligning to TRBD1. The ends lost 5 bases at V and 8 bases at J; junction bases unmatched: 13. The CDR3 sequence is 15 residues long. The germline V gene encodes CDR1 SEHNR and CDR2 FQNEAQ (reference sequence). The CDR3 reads CASSLGQPIRGTQYF. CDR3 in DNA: TGTGCCAGCAGCCTGGGACAGCCAATTCGTGGTACGCAGTATTTT.